This T cell receptor (beta chain) was obtained from a study of blood T cell repertoires in COVID-19. The Seattle site enrolled patients during active infection and followed them longitudinally. Authors' methods: For nucleated cells, counts were estimated from reference gene primer amplification. Clones were read by immunoSEQ multiplex PCR, and TCRdb kept only the in-frame ones, dropping some. That table gives V, J and clone size, and the DNA gave D and trimming. Found here are 60,000 or so clones, around four fifths of them singletons; the top ten hold 10% to 13%. Looked up from germline, CDR1 is SGDLS and CDR2 is YYNGEE. The CDR3 spans 11 residues. V was clipped by 3 bases and J by 5 bases, with 5 bases between them.

The receptor's source is a man aged 25-45 years with COVID-19, enrolled during active disease. Sequencing was performed on peripheral blood. This chain uses TRBV9 with TRBJ1-2, with D tentatively TRBD1 (5 bases). The CDR3 is CASSEGYGYTF. DNA of the CDR3: TGTGCCAGCAGCGAGGGGTATGGCTACACCTTC.